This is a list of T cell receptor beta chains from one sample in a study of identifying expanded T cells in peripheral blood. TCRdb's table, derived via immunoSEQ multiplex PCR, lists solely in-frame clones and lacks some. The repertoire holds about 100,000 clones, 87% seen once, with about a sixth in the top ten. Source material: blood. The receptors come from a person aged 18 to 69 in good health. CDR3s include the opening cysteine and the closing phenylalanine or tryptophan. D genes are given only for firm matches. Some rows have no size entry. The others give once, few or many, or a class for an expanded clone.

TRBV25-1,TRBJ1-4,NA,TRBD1,TGTGCCAGCAGTGAATGGGGCGGGACAGATAATGAAAAACTGTTTTTT,CASSEWGGTDNEKLFF
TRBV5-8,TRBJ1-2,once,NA,TGTGCCAGCAGCTACTACCCGGCGACTTCACTTATCTATGGCTACACCTTC,CASSYYPATSLIYGYTF
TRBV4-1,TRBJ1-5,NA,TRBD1,TGCGCCAGCAGTCTACTTGACAGGGGGAATCAGCCCCAGCATTTT,CASSLLDRGNQPQHF
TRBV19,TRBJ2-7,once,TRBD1,TGTGCCAGTAGTATAGATGTCGGGACAGTGGTCTACGAGCAGTACTTC,CASSIDVGTVVYEQYF
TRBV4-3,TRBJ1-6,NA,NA,TGCGCCAGCAGCCAAGGGCAGGGGTTTAATTCACCCCTCCACTTT,CASSQGQGFNSPLHF
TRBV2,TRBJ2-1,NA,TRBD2,TGTGCCAGCAAGCTAGCGGGGGGGTCCGATGAGCAGTTCTTC,CASKLAGGSDEQFF
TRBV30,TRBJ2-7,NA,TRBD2,TGTGCCTGGGACAGCGGGGCAGACGACGAGCAGTACTTC,CAWDSGADDEQYF
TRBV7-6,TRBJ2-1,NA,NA,TGTGCCAGCAGCCTCAGCGGAGCCTACAATGAGCAGTTCTTC,CASSLSGAYNEQFF
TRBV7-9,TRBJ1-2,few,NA,TGTGCCAGCAGCTCCCAGGCTAACTATGGCTACACCTTC,CASSSQANYGYTF
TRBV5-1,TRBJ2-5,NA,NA,TGCGCCAGCAGCTTGAAACTAGGTGGAGAGACCCAGTACTTC,CASSLKLGGETQYF
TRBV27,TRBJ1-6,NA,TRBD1,TGTGCCAGCAGTCAATGGACAGGGTCTGGATCACCCCTCCACTTT,CASSQWTGSGSPLHF
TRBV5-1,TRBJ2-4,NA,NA,TGCGCCAGCAGCCCCTGGACCGGGAAAAACATTCAGTACTTC,CASSPWTGKNIQYF
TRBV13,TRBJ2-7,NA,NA,TGTGCCAGCAGCTTAGGGTCCCACTACGAGCAGTACTTC,CASSLGSHYEQYF